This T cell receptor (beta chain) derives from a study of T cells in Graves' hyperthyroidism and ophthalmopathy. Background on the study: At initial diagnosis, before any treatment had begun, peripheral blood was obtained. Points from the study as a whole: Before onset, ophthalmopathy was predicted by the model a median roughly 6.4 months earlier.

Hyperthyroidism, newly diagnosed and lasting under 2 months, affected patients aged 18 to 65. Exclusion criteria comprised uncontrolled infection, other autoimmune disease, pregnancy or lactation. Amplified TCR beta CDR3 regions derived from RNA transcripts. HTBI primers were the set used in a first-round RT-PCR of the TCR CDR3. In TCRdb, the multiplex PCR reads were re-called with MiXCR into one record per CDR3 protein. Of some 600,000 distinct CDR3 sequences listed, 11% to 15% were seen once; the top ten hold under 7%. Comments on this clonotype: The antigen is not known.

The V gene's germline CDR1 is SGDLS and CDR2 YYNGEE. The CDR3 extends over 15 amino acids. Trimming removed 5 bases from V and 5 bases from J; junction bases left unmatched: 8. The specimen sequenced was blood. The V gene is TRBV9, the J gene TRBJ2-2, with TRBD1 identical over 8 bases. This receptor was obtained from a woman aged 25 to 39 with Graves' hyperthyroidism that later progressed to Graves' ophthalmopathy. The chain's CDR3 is CASRADRVRTGELFF. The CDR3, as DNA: TGTGCCAGCAGAGCGGACAGGGTGAGAACCGGGGAGCTGTTTTTT.